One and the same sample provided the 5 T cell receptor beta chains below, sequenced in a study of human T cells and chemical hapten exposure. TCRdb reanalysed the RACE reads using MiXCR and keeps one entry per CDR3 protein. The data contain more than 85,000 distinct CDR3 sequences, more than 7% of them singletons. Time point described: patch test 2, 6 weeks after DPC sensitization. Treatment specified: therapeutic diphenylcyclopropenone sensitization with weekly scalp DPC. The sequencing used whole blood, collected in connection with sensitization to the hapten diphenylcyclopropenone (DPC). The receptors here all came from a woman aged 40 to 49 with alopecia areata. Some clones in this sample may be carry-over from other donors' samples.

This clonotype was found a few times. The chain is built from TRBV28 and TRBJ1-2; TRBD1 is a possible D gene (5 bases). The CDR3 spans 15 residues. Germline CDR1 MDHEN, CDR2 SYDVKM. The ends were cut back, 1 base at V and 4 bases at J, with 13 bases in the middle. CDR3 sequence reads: CASSLSSTEGYGYTF. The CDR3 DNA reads TGTGCCAGCAGTTTATCATCGACAGAGGGCTATGGCTACACCTTC.

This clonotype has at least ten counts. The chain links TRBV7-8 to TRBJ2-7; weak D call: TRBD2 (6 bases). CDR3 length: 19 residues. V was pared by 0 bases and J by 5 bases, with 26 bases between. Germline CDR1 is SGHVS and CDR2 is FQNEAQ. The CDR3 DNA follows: TGTGCCAGCAGCTTAGCGCGGGGCAGGGCGGTTAGTGTAAAGGACGAGCAGTACTTC. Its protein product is CASSLARGRAVSVKDEQYF.

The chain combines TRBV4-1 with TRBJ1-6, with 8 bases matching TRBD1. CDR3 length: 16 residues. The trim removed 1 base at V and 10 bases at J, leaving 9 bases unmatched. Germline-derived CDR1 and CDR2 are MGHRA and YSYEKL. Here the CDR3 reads CASSQGGRQGWSPLHF. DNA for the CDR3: TGCGCCAGCAGCCAAGGGGGACGACAGGGGTGGTCACCCCTCCACTTT.

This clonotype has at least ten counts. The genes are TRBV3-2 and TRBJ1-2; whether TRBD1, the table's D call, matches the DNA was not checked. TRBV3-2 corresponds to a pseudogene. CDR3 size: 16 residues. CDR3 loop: CASSQASGAPNYGYTF. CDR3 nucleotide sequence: TGTGCCAGCAGCCAAGCTTCTGGGGCCCCCAACTATGGCTACACCTTC.

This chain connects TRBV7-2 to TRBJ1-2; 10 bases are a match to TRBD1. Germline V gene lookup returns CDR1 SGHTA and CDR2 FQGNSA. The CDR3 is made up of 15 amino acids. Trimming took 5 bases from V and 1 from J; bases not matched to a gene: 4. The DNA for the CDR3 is TGTGCCAGCAGCCTTGACAGGGGGCGTAACTATGGCTACACCTTC. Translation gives CASSLDRGRNYGYTF.